These 25 T cell receptor beta chains were sequenced from one sample in a study of T-cell memory formation after mild COVID-19 (dated by TCRdb to 2020 to 2023). The receptor library was made with 5' RACE. This sample was sequenced with an Illumina NovaSeq 6000. TCRdb took the public reads, trimmed them with fastp at Q25, ran MiXCR for clone calling and kept in-frame beta chains. Each record represents a unique CDR3 protein, reported with the most common genes and DNA among its rows. For this sample there are 190,000 or so distinct CDR3 sequences; about 10% appear just once. Clones ranked in the top ten supply under 3.5% of the sample. Sample: PBMCs or a T cell subset sorted from them (not recorded which). These TCRs come from a man aged 18 to 30 who had mild COVID-19 (a few samples of this study predate the infection). The sample titles of this study are shuffled in the database, so cell type and time point are left out; the donor was told from shared clones.

This clonotype was picked up a small number of times. V and J are TRBV2 and TRBJ1-6; the D is unclear. V was pared by 6 bases and J by 9 bases, with 15 bases between. CDR1 is SNHLY and CDR2 is FYNNEI in the germline V gene. There are 14 residues in the CDR3. The CDR3 is CASRVASGGSPLHF. The CDR3 bases are TGTGCCAGCAGGGTGGCGTCAGGTGGTTCACCCCTCCACTTT. The full variable domain, completed using reference TRBV2 and TRBJ1-6, is EPEVTQTPSHQVTQMGQEVILRCVPISNHLYFYWYRQILGQKVEFLVSFYNNEISEKSEIFDDQFSVERPDGSNFTLKIRSTKLEDSAMYFCASRVASGGSPLHFGNGTRLTVT.

The gene calls are TRBV4-3 and TRBJ1-4, with 8 bases fitting TRBD1. Germline CDR1 LGHNA, CDR2 YSLEER. The length of the CDR3 is 15 residues. V lost 2 bases, J lost 4 bases, and 3 bases stayed unmatched. The CDR3 bases are TGCGCCAGCAGCCAAATGACAGGGGATAATGAAAAACTGTTTTTT. This sequence encodes CASSQMTGDNEKLFF.

This chain uses TRBV24-1 with TRBJ2-1; 10 nucleotides line up with TRBD2. The trim removed 4 bases at V and 8 bases at J, leaving 10 bases unmatched. Germline V CDR1 and CDR2: KGHDR, SFDVKD. The CDR3 has 16 residues. The DNA of the CDR3 is TGTGCCACCAGTGAGTCTTTAGCGGGGGGTGTGTATGAGCAGTTCTTC. As protein: CATSESLAGGVYEQFF.

This clonotype was counted at least ten times. The chain employs TRBV7-2 and TRBJ1-1; D is undetermined. Trimming pared 1 base from V and 10 bases from J, leaving 7 bases between. This CDR3 has 11 residues. Germline assignment: CDR1 SGHTA and CDR2 FQGNSA. The CDR3 region has the DNA TGTGCCAGCAGCTTAGTCCGGGGAGCTTTCTTT. Translated: CASSLVRGAFF.

This chain joins TRBV12-3 or TRBV12-4 and TRBJ1-5; no firm D call. This CDR3 has 14 amino acids. Trimming shortened V by 2 bases and J by 3 bases, and 8 bases separated the two germline ends. As DNA, the CDR3 is TGTGCCAGCAGTTTAACGACGGCCAATCAGCCCCAGCATTTT. Translated, it gives CASSLTTANQPQHF.

This clonotype was picked up many times. The V call is TRBV7-2, the J call TRBJ1-6; TRBD1 might be the D (6 bases). Germline V gene lookup returns CDR1 SGHTA and CDR2 FQGNSA. V lost 2 bases to trimming and J lost 5 bases, with 22 bases between them. CDR3 length: 19 residues. DNA of the CDR3: TGTGCCAGCAGCTTACAGGCAGTAAGGGGGGCCGCGGATAATTCACCCCTCCACTTT. Translated: CASSLQAVRGAADNSPLHF.

The gene calls are TRBV13 and TRBJ1-1; D not certain. V was shortened by 4 bases and J by 10 bases, with 22 bases between the two germline ends. Germline CDR1 PRHDT, CDR2 FYEKMQ (reference sequence). The CDR3 covers 15 residues. DNA of the CDR3: TGTGCCAGCAGCTCGATCGGGTTTACGGGAGGTAGAGCTTTCTTT. Translated, it gives CASSSIGFTGGRAFF.

The CDR3 sequence is CASGRNRYNEQFF. CDR3 sequence (DNA): TGTGCCAGCGGCCGAAACAGGTACAATGAGCAGTTCTTC. The rearrangement joins TRBV28 to TRBJ2-1, with D tentatively TRBD1 (5 bases). Between the trimmed V and J ends, which lost 8 bases and 4 bases, there was a span of 12 bases. Germline CDR1 and CDR2: MDHEN and SYDVKM. The CDR3 length is 13 residues.

This clonotype turned up a few times. The genes are TRBV12-3 or TRBV12-4 and TRBJ1-2; maybe TRBD1 (5 bases). Trimming took off 0 bases at V and 13 bases at J, with 12 bases between the two ends. The CDR3 spans 12 residues. DNA of the CDR3: TGTGCCAGCAGTTTAGCTATGGGACGGCCCACCTTC. It yields the protein CASSLAMGRPTF.

The rearrangement joins TRBV5-1 to TRBJ2-3; tentatively, D is TRBD1 (7 bases). Deletions cut 4 bases from V and 5 bases from J, with 14 bases between. Germline CDR1 is SGHRS and CDR2 is YFSETQ. CDR3 size: 14 residues. The CDR3 nucleotides read TGCGCCAGCAGCCCCAGGGGGGCAGGAGATACGCAGTATTTT. It codes for CASSPRGAGDTQYF.

CDR3 residues: CASGGQGAVIGNTIYF. DNA for the CDR3: TGTGCCAGCGGCGGGCAGGGGGCAGTAATTGGAAACACCATATATTTT. The chain links TRBV2 to TRBJ1-3; TRBD1 agrees at 8 bases. Germline V gene data show CDR1 as SNHLY and CDR2 as FYNNEI. Germline trimming cut 8 bases from V and 3 bases from J; bases unmatched to any gene: 12. The CDR3 runs to 16 residues.

The chain carries TRBV20-1 and TRBJ2-3; TRBD2 agrees at 7 bases. Per germline, CDR1 DFQATT and CDR2 SNEGSKA (reference sequence). The CDR3 loop spans 12 amino acids. V dropped 7 bases and J dropped 6; count of bases not matched to a gene: 7. The CDR3 region has the DNA TGCAGTGGCCAGCGGGGTAGGGATACGCAGTATTTT. It translates to CSGQRGRDTQYF.

This chain uses TRBV6-5 with TRBJ1-6, with TRBD1 matching 9 bases. This CDR3 contains 13 residues. With V trimmed by 8 bases and J by 10 bases, 6 bases remained unmatched. The germline CDR1 and CDR2 sequences are MNHEY and SVGAGI. The CDR3 sequence: CASRTGGGSPLHF. The CDR3 bases are TGTGCCAGCCGCACAGGGGGCGGATCACCCCTCCACTTT.

This clonotype came up many times. V gene TRBV2 combines with J gene TRBJ2-7, with 8 bases lining up with TRBD1. With 6 bases clipped from V and 5 bases from J, the junction kept 6 bases outside the gene matches. The CDR3 has 13 residues. Germline V gene sequence: CDR1 SNHLY, CDR2 FYNNEI. CDR3 residues: CASRPQQGDEQYF. The DNA of the CDR3 is TGTGCCAGCAGACCGCAACAGGGGGACGAGCAGTACTTC.

This clonotype has ten or more counts. The chain is built from TRBV7-2 and TRBJ2-5; D is perhaps TRBD2 (6 bases). V lost 1 base to trimming and J lost 5 bases, with 11 bases between them. This CDR3 is 14 amino acids long. The germline V gene has CDR1 SGHTA and CDR2 FQGNSA. The CDR3 region is CASSLVSGGETQYF. DNA of the CDR3: TGTGCCAGCAGCTTAGTCTCTGGGGGGGAGACCCAGTACTTC.

The chain combines TRBV4-1 with TRBJ2-1, with D tentatively TRBD2 (6 bases). This CDR3 spans 17 amino acids. Trimming removed 3 bases from V and 6 bases from J, with 21 bases in between. Germline assignment: CDR1 MGHRA and CDR2 YSYEKL. This CDR3 is CASSHKTSRGPGNEQFF. The CDR3 DNA reads TGCGCCAGCAGCCATAAAACTAGCCGGGGCCCGGGCAATGAGCAGTTCTTC.

This clonotype was seen at least ten times. The V gene is TRBV5-1, the J gene TRBJ1-4; D call uncertain. Deletions cut 9 bases from V and 3 bases from J, with 18 bases between. The CDR3 is made up of 15 amino acids. Germline values: CDR1 SGHRS, CDR2 YFSETQ. CDR3 sequence: CATGFQPQPNEKLFF. The CDR3 DNA is TGCGCCACCGGGTTTCAGCCTCAACCTAATGAAAAACTGTTTTTT.

This clonotype was counted a few times. The chain links TRBV7-3 to TRBJ1-1; D gene unclear. Trimming took off 5 bases at V and 5 bases at J, with 15 bases between the two ends. Germline values: CDR1 SGHTA, CDR2 FQGTGA. This CDR3 has 14 amino acids. The CDR3 nucleotides read TGTGCCAGCAGCGAGAATGTAGGAATGACTGAAGCTTTCTTT. Translating gives CASSENVGMTEAFF.

The chain has TRBV19 and TRBJ2-7; 12 bases are a match to TRBD1. The V and J ends lost 4 bases and 4 bases, in that order; junction bases with no gene match: 8. Per the germline V gene, CDR1 is LNHDA and CDR2 is SQIVND (reference sequence). This CDR3 is 16 amino acids long. The CDR3 region is CASSRTGTGGRYEQYV. As DNA, the CDR3 is TGTGCCAGTAGTAGGACCGGGACAGGGGGCCGTTACGAGCAGTACGTC.

This clonotype was observed a handful of times. This chain joins TRBV7-2 and TRBJ2-5; TRBD1 matches 10 bases. This CDR3 has 14 amino acids. CDR1 and CDR2 from the germline V gene are SGHTA and FQGNSA. The V segment lost 5 bases and the J segment 4 bases; nucleotides outside the gene matches: 4. For the CDR3, the DNA is TGTGCCAGCAGCGCGGACAGGGGGAGAGAGACCCAGTACTTC. It translates to CASSADRGRETQYF.

This clonotype was found a few times. This chain joins TRBV5-1 and TRBJ1-1; 7 bases agree with TRBD1. Trimming at V came to 4 bases and at J to 0 bases, leaving 9 bases not matched to a gene. CDR3 length: 16 amino acids. CDR1 and CDR2 (germline): SGHRS, YFSETQ. This CDR3 reads CASSLSGTAMNTEAFF. In DNA, the CDR3 is TGCGCCAGCAGCCTCTCCGGGACAGCTATGAACACTGAAGCTTTCTTT.

Only a few counts were recorded for this clonotype. V is TRBV5-1 and J is TRBJ2-3; 12 bases fit TRBD2. Germline assignment: CDR1 SGHRS and CDR2 YFSETQ. Losses at the gene ends were 6 bases for V and 5 bases for J; bases not matched to a gene: 10. The CDR3 consists of 16 residues. The chain's CDR3 is CASKTGLAGYGDTQYF. DNA for the CDR3: TGCGCCAGCAAGACCGGACTAGCGGGGTATGGAGATACGCAGTATTTT.

This clonotype came up a few times. The rearrangement uses TRBV7-3 and TRBJ2-1, with 14 bases identical to TRBD2. J was trimmed by 5 bases and V by 5 bases; bases with no gene match: 8. The germline CDR1 and CDR2 sequences are SGHTA and FQGTGA. The CDR3 contains 17 residues. The CDR3 spells CASSRFPGLAGDNEQFF. The CDR3 nucleotides read TGTGCCAGCAGCCGATTCCCGGGACTAGCGGGGGACAATGAGCAGTTCTTC.

The chain employs TRBV7-3 and TRBJ2-1; D not certain. CDR3 length: 16 amino acids. Between the trimmed V and J ends, which lost 5 bases and 4 bases, there was a span of 18 bases. The germline CDR1 and CDR2 sequences are SGHTA and FQGTGA. The CDR3 coding sequence is TGTGCCAGCAGCCCTCACTCTGGACGGCTATACAATGAGCAGTTCTTC. This encodes CASSPHSGRLYNEQFF.

The CDR3 sequence: CASSLGSGLGQPQHF. For the CDR3, the DNA is TGCGCCAGCAGCTTGGGGTCGGGACTCGGGCAGCCCCAGCATTTT. The chain is built from TRBV5-1 and TRBJ1-5, with a tentative D call TRBD1 (5 bases). The CDR3 has 15 amino acids. V was trimmed by 0 bases and J by 7 bases, leaving 14 bases between them. Germline-derived CDR1 and CDR2 are SGHRS and YFSETQ. Looking up the rest from reference TRBV5-1 and TRBJ1-5 gives the full variable domain: KAGVTQTPRYLIKTRGQQVTLSCSPISGHRSVSWYQQTPGQGLQFLFEYFSETQRNKGNFPGRFSGRQFSNSRSEMNVSTLELGDSALYLCASSLGSGLGQPQHFGDGTRLSIL.